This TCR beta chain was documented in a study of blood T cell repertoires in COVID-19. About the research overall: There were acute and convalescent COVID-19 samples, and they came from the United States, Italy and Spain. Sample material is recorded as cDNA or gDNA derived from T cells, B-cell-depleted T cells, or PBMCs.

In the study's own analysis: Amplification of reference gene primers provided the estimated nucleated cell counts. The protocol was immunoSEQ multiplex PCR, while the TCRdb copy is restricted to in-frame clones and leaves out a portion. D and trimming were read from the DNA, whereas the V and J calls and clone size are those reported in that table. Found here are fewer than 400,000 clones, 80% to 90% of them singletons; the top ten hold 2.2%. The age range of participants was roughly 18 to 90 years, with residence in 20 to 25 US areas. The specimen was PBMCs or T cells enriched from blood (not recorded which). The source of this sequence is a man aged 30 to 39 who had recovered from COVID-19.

The CDR3 DNA reads TGCGCCAGCAGCTTGGCCCCGGGACTAGCGGTTTACAATGAGCAGTTCTTC. It translates to CASSLAPGLAVYNEQFF. The chain joins TRBV5-1 to TRBJ2-1; 11 nucleotides align to TRBD2. Germline assignment: CDR1 SGHRS and CDR2 YFSETQ. The CDR3 runs 17 residues. V was clipped by 0 bases and J by 4 bases; unmatched bases: 6.